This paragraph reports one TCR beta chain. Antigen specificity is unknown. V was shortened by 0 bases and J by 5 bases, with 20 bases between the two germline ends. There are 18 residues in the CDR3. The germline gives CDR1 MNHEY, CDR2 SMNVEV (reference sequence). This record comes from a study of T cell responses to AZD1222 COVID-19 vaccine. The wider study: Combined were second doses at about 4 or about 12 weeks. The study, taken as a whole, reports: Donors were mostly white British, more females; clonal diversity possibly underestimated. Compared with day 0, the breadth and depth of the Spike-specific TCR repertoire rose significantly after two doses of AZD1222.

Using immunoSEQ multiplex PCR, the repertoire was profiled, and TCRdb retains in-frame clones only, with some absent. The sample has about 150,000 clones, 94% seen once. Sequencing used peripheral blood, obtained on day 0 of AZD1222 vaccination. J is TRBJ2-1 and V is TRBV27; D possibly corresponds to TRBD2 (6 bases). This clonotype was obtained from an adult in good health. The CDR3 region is CASSLSIYGGLPDNEQFF. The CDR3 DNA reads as TGTGCCAGCAGTTTATCGATTTACGGGGGACTCCCCGACAATGAGCAGTTCTTC.